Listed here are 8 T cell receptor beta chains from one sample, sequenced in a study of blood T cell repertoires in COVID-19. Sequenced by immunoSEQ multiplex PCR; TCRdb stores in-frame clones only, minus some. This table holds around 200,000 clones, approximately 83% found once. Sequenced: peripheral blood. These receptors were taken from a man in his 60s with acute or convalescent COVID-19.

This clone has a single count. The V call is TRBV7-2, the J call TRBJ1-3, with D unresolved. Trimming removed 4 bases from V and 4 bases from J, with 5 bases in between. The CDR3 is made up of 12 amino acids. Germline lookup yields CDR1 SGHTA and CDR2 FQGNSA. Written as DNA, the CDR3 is TGTGCCAGCAGCTCGGTAGGAAACACCATATATTTT. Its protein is CASSSVGNTIYF.

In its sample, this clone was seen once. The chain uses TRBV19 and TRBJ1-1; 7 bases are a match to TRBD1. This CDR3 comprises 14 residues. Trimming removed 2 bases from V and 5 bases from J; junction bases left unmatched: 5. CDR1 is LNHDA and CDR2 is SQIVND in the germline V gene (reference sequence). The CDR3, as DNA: TGTGCCAGTAGTATAAGGGGGCAGGGGACTGAAGCTTTCTTT. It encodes CASSIRGQGTEAFF.

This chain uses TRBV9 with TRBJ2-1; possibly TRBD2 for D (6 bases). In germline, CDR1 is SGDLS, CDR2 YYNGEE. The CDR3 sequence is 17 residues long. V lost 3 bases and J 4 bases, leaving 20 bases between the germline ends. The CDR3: CASSGPSGSGLYNEQFF. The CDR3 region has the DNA TGTGCCAGCAGCGGGCCCTCGGGTAGCGGTTTGTACAATGAGCAGTTCTTC.

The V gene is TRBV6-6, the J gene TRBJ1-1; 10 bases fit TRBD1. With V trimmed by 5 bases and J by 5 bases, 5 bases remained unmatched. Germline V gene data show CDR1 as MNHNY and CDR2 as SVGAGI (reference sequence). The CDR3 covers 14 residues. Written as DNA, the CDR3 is TGTGCCAGCAGTCGACAGGGGGCGCAAACTGAAGCTTTCTTT. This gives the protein CASSRQGAQTEAFF.

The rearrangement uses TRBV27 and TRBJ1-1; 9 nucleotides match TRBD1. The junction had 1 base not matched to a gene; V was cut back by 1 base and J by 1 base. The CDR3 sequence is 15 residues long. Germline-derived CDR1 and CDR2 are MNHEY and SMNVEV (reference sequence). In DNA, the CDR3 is TGTGCCAGCAGTTTATTGGGACAGGGGAACACTGAAGCTTTCTTT. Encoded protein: CASSLLGQGNTEAFF.

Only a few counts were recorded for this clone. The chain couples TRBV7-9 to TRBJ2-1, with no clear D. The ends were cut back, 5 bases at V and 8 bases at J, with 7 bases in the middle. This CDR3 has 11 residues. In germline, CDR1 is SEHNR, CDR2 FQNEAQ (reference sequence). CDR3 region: CASSQSHEQFF. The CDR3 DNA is TGTGCCAGCAGCCAAAGCCATGAGCAGTTCTTC.

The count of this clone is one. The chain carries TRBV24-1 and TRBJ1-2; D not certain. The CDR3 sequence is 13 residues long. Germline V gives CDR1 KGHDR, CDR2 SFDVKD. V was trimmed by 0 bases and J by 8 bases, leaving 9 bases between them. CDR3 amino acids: CATSDLRTGGYTF. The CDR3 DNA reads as TGTGCCACCAGTGATTTGCGGACGGGGGGCTACACCTTC.

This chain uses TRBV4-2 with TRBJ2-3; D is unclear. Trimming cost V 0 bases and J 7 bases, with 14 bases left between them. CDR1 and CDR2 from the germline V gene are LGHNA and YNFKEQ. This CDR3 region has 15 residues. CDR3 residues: CASSQESSPTNTQYF. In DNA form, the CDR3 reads TGTGCCAGCAGCCAAGAAAGTAGCCCTACAAATACGCAGTATTTT.